This T cell receptor beta chain is from a study of blood T cell repertoires in COVID-19. Study-level information: Material from acute and convalescent COVID-19 was sourced from the United States, Italy and Spain. In each case, the material was cDNA or gDNA derived from T cells, B-cell-depleted T cells, or PBMCs.

As originally analysed: Amplification from reference gene primers served as the basis for estimated nucleated cell counts. The assay was immunoSEQ multiplex PCR, and TCRdb's table has in-frame clones only and misses some. Clone size and V and J calls were adopted from that table, with D and trimming inferred from the DNA. Of roughly 350,000 clones in the sample, over 80% were seen once. Seattle patients were enrolled while actively infected and followed longitudinally. Germline-derived CDR1 and CDR2 are SGDLS and YYNGEE. V shed 4 bases and J 2 bases; nucleotides not matched to a gene: 9. The CDR3 spans 16 residues.

The clonotype comes from a woman aged 50 to 60 with COVID-19, enrolled during active disease. The V call is TRBV9, the J call TRBJ2-7, with 10 nucleotides matching TRBD2. The specimen sequenced was peripheral blood. This chain's CDR3 is CASSPQGTSEPYEQYF. The CDR3 nucleotides are TGTGCCAGCAGCCCCCAGGGGACTAGCGAACCCTACGAGCAGTACTTC.